A single sample is the source of the 9 T cell receptor beta chains below, sequenced in a study of identical twins. MiXCR, applied by TCRdb to the 5' RACE reads, yields one record per CDR3 protein. In the table there are 600,000 to 800,000 distinct CDR3 sequences, approximately 22% of which are singletons. The data also belong to a second study, concerning T cells expressing NK-cell markers.

The sample comprised PBMCs. These receptors were taken from a woman between 18 and 29 years old in good health.

This clonotype came up a few times. The CDR3 loop is CASSFRVGGYTF. Written as DNA, the CDR3 is TGTGCCAGCAGTTTTAGGGTTGGGGGCTACACCTTC. The chain recombines TRBV12-3 or TRBV12-4 with TRBJ1-2; D call uncertain. V lost 3 bases to trimming and J lost 8 bases, with 10 bases between them. The CDR3 has 12 residues.

CDR3 nucleotide sequence: TGTGCCAGCTCACCTGCCGGGTGGGGACAGGGACAGCCCCAGCATTTT. Translated: CASSPAGWGQGQPQHF. This chain uses TRBV18 with TRBJ1-5; TRBD1 matches at 9 bases. CDR1 KGHSH and CDR2 LQKENI come from the germline V gene. This CDR3 contains 16 residues. V shed 3 bases, J shed 7 bases, and the junction held 10 bases outside the gene matches.

There are a few counts of this clonotype. This chain uses TRBV7-2 with TRBJ2-4; D is possibly TRBD1 (5 bases). V was cut by 5 bases and J by 0 bases, with 17 bases left in between. Germline V CDR1 and CDR2: SGHTA, FQGNSA. The CDR3 spans 17 residues. This CDR3 reads CASSQWGGTLAKNIQYF. The CDR3, as DNA: TGTGCCAGCAGCCAATGGGGCGGCACTTTAGCCAAAAACATTCAGTACTTC.

The V and J genes are TRBV7-9 and TRBJ2-1; weak D call: TRBD1 (6 bases). Trimming cost V 3 bases and J 8 bases, with 23 bases left between them. From germline, CDR1 is SEHNR and CDR2 FQNEAQ (reference sequence). CDR3 length: 17 amino acids. CDR3 sequence reads: CASSLGARSPQTDEQFF. The CDR3 DNA is TGTGCCAGCAGCTTGGGGGCGAGGAGCCCCCAGACGGATGAGCAGTTCTTC.

This clonotype has at least ten counts. The chain is built from TRBV28 and TRBJ1-5; D gene uncertain. Trimming removed 6 bases from V and 0 bases from J, with 9 bases in between. CDR3 size: 14 residues. Per the germline V gene, CDR1 is MDHEN and CDR2 is SYDVKM. The CDR3, as DNA: TGTGCCAGCAGCCCCCCCAATAGCAATCAGCCCCAGCATTTT. This codes for CASSPPNSNQPQHF.

This clonotype turned up a few times. The chain employs TRBV10-3 and TRBJ2-1, with D perhaps TRBD2 (7 bases). Deletions cut 8 bases from V and 4 bases from J, with 15 bases between. The CDR3 is 14 residues long. Germline CDR1 ENHRY, CDR2 SYGVKD. The CDR3 sequence is CAIQRGAGYNEQFF. In DNA, the CDR3 is TGTGCCATCCAACGGGGGGCGGGGTACAATGAGCAGTTCTTC.

The rearrangement joins TRBV27 to TRBJ1-3; unclear D gene. The CDR3 spans 14 residues. V was clipped by 8 bases and J by 4 bases, with 15 bases between them. Germline CDR1 MNHEY, CDR2 SMNVEV (reference sequence). The CDR3 sequence: CASGAERWGNTIYF. CDR3 nucleotides: TGTGCCAGCGGCGCCGAACGGTGGGGAAACACCATATATTTT.

Only a few counts were recorded for this clonotype. The chain has TRBV9 and TRBJ2-7; the D is unclear. Germline V gene data show CDR1 as SGDLS and CDR2 as YYNGEE. Trimming shortened V by 3 bases and J by 2 bases, and 18 bases separated the two germline ends. This CDR3 spans 16 amino acids. The CDR3, as DNA: TGTGCCAGCAGCGCTACCCCATACGGCAGAACCTACGAGCAGTACTTC. It specifies CASSATPYGRTYEQYF.

This chain uses TRBV20-1 with TRBJ2-1; 7 bases are a match to TRBD1. With V trimmed by 0 bases and J by 4 bases, 6 bases remained unmatched. Germline V gives CDR1 DFQATT, CDR2 SNEGSKA (reference sequence). CDR3 length equals 15 residues. CDR3 DNA sequence: TGCAGTGCTAGAGAAACCGGGACAGTATACAATGAGCAGTTCTTC. It encodes CSARETGTVYNEQFF.